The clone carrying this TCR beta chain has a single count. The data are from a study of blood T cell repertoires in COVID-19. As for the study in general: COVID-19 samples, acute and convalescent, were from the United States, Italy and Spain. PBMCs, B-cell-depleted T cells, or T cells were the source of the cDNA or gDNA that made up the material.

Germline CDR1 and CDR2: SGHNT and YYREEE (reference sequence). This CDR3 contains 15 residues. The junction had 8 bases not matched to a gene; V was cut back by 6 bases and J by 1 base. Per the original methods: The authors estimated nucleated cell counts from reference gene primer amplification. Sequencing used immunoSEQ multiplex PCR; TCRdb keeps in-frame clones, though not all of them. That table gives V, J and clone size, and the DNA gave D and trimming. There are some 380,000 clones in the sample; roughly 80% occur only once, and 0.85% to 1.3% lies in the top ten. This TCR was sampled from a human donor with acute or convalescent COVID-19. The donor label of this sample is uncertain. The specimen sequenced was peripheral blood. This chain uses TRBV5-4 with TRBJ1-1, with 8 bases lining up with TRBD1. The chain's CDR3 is CASTGQGRANTEAFF. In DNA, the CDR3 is TGTGCCAGCACCGGACAGGGTAGAGCGAACACTGAAGCTTTCTTT.